The 28 T cell receptor beta chains presented below share a single source sample, sequenced in a study of early T cells in non-severe SARS-CoV-2 infection. TCRdb re-analysed the 5' RACE reads in MiXCR, keeping a single row per CDR3 protein. In the table there are more than 85,000 distinct CDR3 sequences, about 15% of which are singletons. The sequenced sample was whole blood. These receptors were taken from an adult who was a healthcare worker with PCR-confirmed SARS-CoV-2 infection or an uninfected control (not recorded which).

This clonotype was detected a few times. The rearrangement joins TRBV20-1 to TRBJ1-3; no definite D call. The CDR3 has 12 residues. Trimming left V 1 base short and J 2 bases short, with 3 bases between. Germline V CDR1 and CDR2: DFQATT, SNEGSKA (reference sequence). Here the CDR3 reads CSARAAGNTIYF. CDR3 bases: TGCAGTGCTAGAGCGGCTGGAAACACCATATATTTT.

This chain links TRBV5-8 with TRBJ1-5; D ambiguous. The germline V and J ends were trimmed by 2 bases and 3 bases, with 12 bases remaining between them. CDR3 size: 15 residues. The germline CDR1 and CDR2 sequences are SGHTS and YDEGEE. CDR3 protein: CASSFLLRPNQPQHF. The CDR3 DNA reads as TGTGCCAGCAGCTTTCTACTTCGGCCCAATCAGCCCCAGCATTTT.

J is TRBJ1-2 and V is TRBV6-6; 8 bases fit TRBD1. J lost 2 bases, V lost 5 bases, and 7 bases had no gene match. The CDR3 is made up of 15 amino acids. The germline gives CDR1 MNHNY, CDR2 SVGAGI (reference sequence). CDR3 DNA sequence: TGTGCCAGCAGTCAACGCAGACAGGGGAACTATGGCTACACCTTC. Amino acid sequence: CASSQRRQGNYGYTF.

V usage is TRBV7-9 and J usage is TRBJ2-7, with 11 bases fitting TRBD2. The CDR3 runs 15 residues. The ends lost 6 bases at V and 2 bases at J; junction bases unmatched: 6. From germline, CDR1 is SEHNR and CDR2 FQNEAQ (reference sequence). CDR3 bases: TGTGCCAGCAGACCCGGGACTAGCGGCACCTACGAGCAGTACTTC. Amino acids: CASRPGTSGTYEQYF.

In this sample, this clonotype turned up a few times. The V and J genes are TRBV7-9 and TRBJ2-1; D is unclear. Germline CDR1 and CDR2: SEHNR and FQNEAQ (reference sequence). This CDR3 is built from 13 residues. Trimming took off 2 bases at V and 14 bases at J, with 16 bases between the two ends. The CDR3 DNA sequence: TGTGCCAGCAGCTTAATGGGTCAGCTCTGGGAGTTCTTC. As protein: CASSLMGQLWEFF.

This clonotype was seen a few times. V and J are TRBV28 and TRBJ1-3; no firm D call. This CDR3 is built from 14 residues. V lost 3 bases and J lost 0, with 6 bases in between. CDR1 MDHEN and CDR2 SYDVKM come from the germline V gene. This CDR3 reads CASSFPTSGNTIYF. DNA for the CDR3: TGTGCCAGCAGTTTCCCGACCTCTGGAAACACCATATATTTT.

V usage is TRBV9 and J usage is TRBJ1-3; tentative D call: TRBD1 (6 bases). The length of the CDR3 is 14 residues. Germline V gene lookup returns CDR1 SGDLS and CDR2 YYNGEE. Trimming took off 4 bases at V and 8 bases at J, with 16 bases between the two ends. CDR3 protein: CASSPPGDGDTIYF. The CDR3, as DNA: TGTGCCAGCAGCCCCCCAGGGGATGGGGACACCATATATTTT.

This clonotype came up a few times. The chain is built from TRBV5-1 and TRBJ2-3; 10 positions match TRBD1. V lost 4 bases, J lost 4 bases, and 12 bases stayed unmatched. CDR1 is SGHRS, CDR2 YFSETQ, per germline. The CDR3 length is 17 residues. CDR3 in DNA: TGCGCCAGCAGCCCTAGCCGGGACAGGGGCGGTTCAGATACGCAGTATTTT. It specifies CASSPSRDRGGSDTQYF.

This clonotype showed up just a few times. This chain links TRBV11-2 with TRBJ2-3; TRBD1 matches 8 bases. The CDR3 sequence is 15 residues long. Germline trimming cut 5 bases from V and 2 bases from J; bases unmatched to any gene: 6. CDR1 and CDR2 from the germline V gene are SGHAT and FQNNGV. The CDR3 is CASSPDRANTDTQYF. DNA of the CDR3: TGTGCCAGCAGCCCGGACAGGGCGAACACAGATACGCAGTATTTT. The full variable domain, in which reference TRBV11-2 and TRBJ2-3 provide the parts outside the CDR3, is EAGVAQSPRYKIIEKRQSVAFWCNPISGHATLYWYQQILGQGPKLLIQFQNNGVVDDSQLPKDRFSAERLKGVDSTLKIQPAKLEDSAVYLCASSPDRANTDTQYFGPGTRLTVL.

The chain uses TRBV20-1 and TRBJ2-2, with 10 bases identical to TRBD2. The ends lost 0 bases at V and 7 bases at J; junction bases unmatched: 8. Germline V gene lookup returns CDR1 DFQATT and CDR2 SNEGSKA (reference sequence). There are 16 residues in the CDR3. The CDR3 DNA reads TGCAGTGCTAGAGATTGGAGCGGGGGGGACGGCGGGGAGCTGTTTTTT. Amino acids: CSARDWSGGDGGELFF.

The J gene is TRBJ1-5, the V gene TRBV10-2; D gene ambiguous. This CDR3 has 15 amino acids. Trimming left V 0 bases short and J 3 bases short, with 9 bases between. Germline-derived CDR1 and CDR2 are WSHSY and SAAADI. DNA of the CDR3: TGCGCCAGCAGTGAGTCGAACAGAGACAATCAGCCCCAGCATTTT. Residues: CASSESNRDNQPQHF.

This clonotype was counted between two and nine times. The chain recombines TRBV2 with TRBJ1-1; D unresolved. The V gene lost 2 bases and the J gene lost 4 bases, with 11 bases spanning the gap. The CDR3 runs to 14 residues. Looked up from germline, CDR1 is SNHLY and CDR2 is FYNNEI. CDR3 sequence reads: CASSEITGSTEAFF. The CDR3 nucleotides are TGTGCCAGCAGTGAAATTACGGGGAGCACTGAAGCTTTCTTT.

This clonotype turned up a few times. This sequence joins TRBV28 and TRBJ1-5; the D is unclear. V was clipped by 5 bases and J by 3 bases, with 17 bases between them. Germline V lookup: CDR1 MDHEN, CDR2 SYDVKM. The length of the CDR3 is 16 residues. The CDR3 loop is CASSPLSDGYNQPQHF. CDR3 in DNA: TGTGCCAGCAGTCCCCTCTCCGACGGGTACAATCAGCCCCAGCATTTT.

V is TRBV29-1 and J is TRBJ2-4; 7 nucleotides match TRBD1. The CDR3 length is 14 residues. V gave up 4 bases and J gave up 6 bases; unmatched junction bases: 9. Germline CDR1 reads SQVTM; CDR2 reads ANQGSEA. CDR3 DNA sequence: TGCAGCGTTGGGTCCGGGGCAGGGGGAAACATTCAGTACTTC. Translation gives CSVGSGAGGNIQYF.

The sample holds a few counts of this clonotype. The J gene is TRBJ2-7, the V gene TRBV29-1; 9 bases are shared with TRBD2. The CDR3 has 13 amino acids. The germline V gene has CDR1 SQVTM and CDR2 ANQGSEA. The junction had 1 base not matched to a gene; V was cut back by 4 bases and J by 0 bases. CDR3 DNA: TGCAGCGTTGTGCGGGGGGGCTCCTACGAGCAGTACTTC. This encodes CSVVRGGSYEQYF.

This clonotype has more than one count but fewer than ten. The chain links TRBV12-3 or TRBV12-4 to TRBJ1-5; D call uncertain. There are 13 residues in the CDR3. The ends were cut back, 7 bases at V and 7 bases at J, with 14 bases in the middle. The CDR3 coding sequence is TGTGCCAGCACCCTAGGGTCCCTCCAGCCCCAGCATTTT. As protein: CASTLGSLQPQHF.

The genes are TRBV28 and TRBJ2-2; the match to TRBD1 covers 9 bases. V shed 2 bases, J shed 5 bases, and the junction held 9 bases outside the gene matches. In germline, CDR1 is MDHEN, CDR2 SYDVKM. The CDR3 sequence is 17 residues long. CDR3 sequence: CASSLKIGTGITGELFF. The CDR3 nucleotides are TGTGCCAGCAGTTTAAAAATCGGGACAGGGATTACCGGGGAGCTGTTTTTT.

This chain connects TRBV27 to TRBJ1-5; tentatively, D is TRBD1 (5 bases). Germline V gene sequence: CDR1 MNHEY, CDR2 SMNVEV (reference sequence). The CDR3 runs 14 residues. Trimming took 3 bases from V and 3 from J, leaving 9 bases between them. This chain's CDR3 is CASSLGRVNQPQHF. For the CDR3, the DNA is TGTGCCAGCAGTTTGGGACGGGTCAATCAGCCCCAGCATTTT.

The chain employs TRBV11-2 and TRBJ2-3, with a tentative D call TRBD2 (5 bases). This CDR3 comprises 15 residues. Trimming left V 5 bases short and J 4 bases short, with 16 bases between. From germline, CDR1 is SGHAT and CDR2 FQNNGV. CDR3 residues: CASSPIRGIADTQYF. CDR3 sequence (DNA): TGTGCCAGCAGCCCCATTCGAGGGATCGCAGATACGCAGTATTTT.

This clonotype was picked up a small number of times. This sequence joins TRBV28 and TRBJ1-2; 7 bases agree with TRBD1. The CDR3 loop spans 14 amino acids. CDR1 is MDHEN and CDR2 is SYDVKM in the germline V gene. V was clipped by 5 bases and J by 4 bases; unmatched bases: 7. The CDR3 spells CASSPWTGGYGYTF. The CDR3 DNA reads as TGTGCCAGCAGTCCCTGGACAGGCGGCTATGGCTACACCTTC.

This clonotype was counted between two and nine times. V is TRBV11-2 and J is TRBJ1-5; maybe TRBD1 (6 bases). CDR1 SGHAT and CDR2 FQNNGV come from the germline V gene. This CDR3 has 14 residues. Trimming shortened V by 5 bases and J by 2 bases, and 10 bases separated the two germline ends. CDR3 sequence: CASSQGFGNQPQHF. The CDR3 DNA is TGTGCCAGCAGCCAGGGGTTTGGCAATCAGCCCCAGCATTTT.

The V gene is TRBV20-1, the J gene TRBJ2-5; D is unclear. This CDR3 comprises 11 residues. V was cut by 6 bases and J by 7 bases, with 12 bases left in between. Germline loops: CDR1 DFQATT, CDR2 SNEGSKA (reference sequence). The CDR3 DNA follows: TGCAGTGCCAGCTTTTTTGTGACCCAGTACTTC. Translated, it gives CSASFFVTQYF.

The genes are TRBV28 and TRBJ2-5, with D uncertain. Trimming pared 2 bases from V and 5 bases from J, leaving 15 bases between. Looked up from germline, CDR1 is MDHEN and CDR2 is SYDVKM. There are 15 residues in the CDR3. CDR3 amino acids: CASSLDLQNAETQYF. CDR3 DNA sequence: TGTGCCAGCAGTTTAGATCTACAGAACGCTGAGACCCAGTACTTC. Filled out from reference TRBV28 and TRBJ2-5, the complete variable domain reads DVKVTQSSRYLVKRTGEKVFLECVQDMDHENMFWYRQDPGLGLRLIYFSYDVKMKEKGDIPEGYSVSREKKERFSLILESASTNQTSMYLCASSLDLQNAETQYFGPGTRLLVL.

This CDR3 is CASSLLLTDAREFGYTF. Written as DNA, the CDR3 is TGTGCCAGCAGTTTGTTACTGACAGACGCCCGTGAGTTTGGCTACACCTTC. The chain recombines TRBV12-3 or TRBV12-4 with TRBJ1-2; maybe TRBD1 (5 bases). The CDR3 is 17 residues long. Trimming stripped 3 bases from V and 7 bases from J, with 24 bases between.

This clonotype occurred a few times. The chain carries TRBV20-1 and TRBJ2-1; 11 nucleotides align to TRBD2. This CDR3 is built from 14 residues. The V segment lost 6 bases and the J segment 3 bases; nucleotides outside the gene matches: 4. The germline CDR1 and CDR2 sequences are DFQATT and SNEGSKA (reference sequence). CDR3 amino acids: CSAKGLADYNEQFF. The CDR3, as DNA: TGCAGTGCCAAGGGACTAGCGGACTACAATGAGCAGTTCTTC.

There are many counts of this clonotype. CDR3 in DNA: TGTGCCAGCAGCTCCTTGGCGGGGTTTGGGAATGAGCAGTTCTTC. Translating gives CASSSLAGFGNEQFF. J is TRBJ2-1 and V is TRBV11-2; weak D call: TRBD2 (6 bases). Deletions cut 4 bases from V and 7 bases from J, with 17 bases between. Per germline, CDR1 SGHAT and CDR2 FQNNGV. This CDR3 has 15 amino acids. Combining the CDR3 with reference TRBV11-2 and TRBJ2-1 gives the whole variable domain EAGVAQSPRYKIIEKRQSVAFWCNPISGHATLYWYQQILGQGPKLLIQFQNNGVVDDSQLPKDRFSAERLKGVDSTLKIQPAKLEDSAVYLCASSSLAGFGNEQFFGPGTRLTVL.

The rearrangement joins TRBV27 to TRBJ2-5; D may be TRBD1 or TRBD2 (6 bases each). This CDR3 is 13 amino acids long. The V end lost 2 bases, the J end lost 4 bases, and 8 bases lay between the germline ends. Germline CDR1 is MNHEY and CDR2 is SMNVEV (reference sequence). The CDR3, as DNA: TGTGCCAGCAGTTTACGGGGGCGAGAGACCCAGTACTTC. It encodes CASSLRGRETQYF.

The chain uses TRBV6-2 or TRBV6-3 and TRBJ2-1, with D possibly being TRBD1 (6 bases). With 8 bases removed from V and 7 bases from J, the gap between germline ends came to 24 bases. CDR3 size: 16 residues. The germline CDR1 and CDR2 sequences are MNHEY and SVGEGT. The CDR3 protein is CASRPSGAGAGNEQFF. The CDR3 region has the DNA TGTGCCAGCCGGCCCTCTGGGGCAGGGGCTGGAAATGAGCAGTTCTTC.